This T cell receptor (beta chain) originates from a study of blood T cell repertoires in COVID-19. Study-wide context: Samples of COVID-19 (acute and convalescent) were obtained from the United States, Italy and Spain. The cDNA or gDNA used as material had been derived from T cells, B-cell-depleted T cells, or PBMCs.

This CDR3 has 16 amino acids. V was cut by 0 bases and J by 0 bases, with 6 bases left in between. CDR1 is MNHNS and CDR2 is SASEGT in the germline V gene. Original processing notes: The authors estimated nucleated cell counts from reference gene primer amplification. Assay: immunoSEQ multiplex PCR; the TCRdb copy retains only in-frame clones and omits some. For V, J and clone size, that table is used; D and trimming come from the DNA. The sample consists of about 190,000 clones, around 85% of them appearing once. This chain joins TRBV6-1 and TRBJ1-6, with unresolved D. This clonotype originated in a man aged 30-40 years with acute or convalescent COVID-19. The source material was peripheral blood. The CDR3 bases are TGTGCCAGCAGTGAAGCATCTAGCTCCTATAATTCACCCCTCCACTTT. It codes for CASSEASSSYNSPLHF.